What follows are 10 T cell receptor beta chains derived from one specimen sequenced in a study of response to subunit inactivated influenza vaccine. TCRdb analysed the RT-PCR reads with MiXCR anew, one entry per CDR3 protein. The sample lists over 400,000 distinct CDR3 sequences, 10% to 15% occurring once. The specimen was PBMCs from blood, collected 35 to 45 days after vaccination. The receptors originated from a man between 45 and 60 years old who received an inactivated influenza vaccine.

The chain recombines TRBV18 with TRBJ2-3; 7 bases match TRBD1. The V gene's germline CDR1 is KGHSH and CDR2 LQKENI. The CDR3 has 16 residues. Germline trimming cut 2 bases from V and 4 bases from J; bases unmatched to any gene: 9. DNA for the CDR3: TGTGCCAGCTCACCAGTGACAGGGCGATCGGCAGATACGCAGTATTTT. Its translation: CASSPVTGRSADTQYF.

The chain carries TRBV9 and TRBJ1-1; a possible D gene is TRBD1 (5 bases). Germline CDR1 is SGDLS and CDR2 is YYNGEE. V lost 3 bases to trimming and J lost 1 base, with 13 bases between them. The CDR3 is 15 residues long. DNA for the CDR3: TGTGCCAGCAGCGCCGGGGGAGGGTCGAACACTGAAGCTTTCTTT. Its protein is CASSAGGGSNTEAFF. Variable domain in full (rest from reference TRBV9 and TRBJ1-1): DSGVTQTPKHLITATGQRVTLRCSPRSGDLSVYWYQQSLDQGLQFLIQYYNGEERAKGNILERFSAQQFPDLHSELNLSSLELGDSALYFCASSAGGGSNTEAFFGQGTRLTVV.

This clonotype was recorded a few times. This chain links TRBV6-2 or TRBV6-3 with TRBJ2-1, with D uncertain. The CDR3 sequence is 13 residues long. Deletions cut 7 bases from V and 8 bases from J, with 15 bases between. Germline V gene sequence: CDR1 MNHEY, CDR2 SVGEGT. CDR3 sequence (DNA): TGTGCCAGCAAGGGCTCGGCCCTGGATGAGCAGTTCTTC. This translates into CASKGSALDEQFF.

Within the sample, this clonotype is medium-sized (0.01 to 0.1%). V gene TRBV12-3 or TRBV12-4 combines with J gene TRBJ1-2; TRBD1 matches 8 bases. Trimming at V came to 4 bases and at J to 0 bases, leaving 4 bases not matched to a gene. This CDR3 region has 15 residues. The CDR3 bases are TGTGCCAGCAGTTCCCGGGGACAGGCTAACTATGGCTACACCTTC. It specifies CASSSRGQANYGYTF.

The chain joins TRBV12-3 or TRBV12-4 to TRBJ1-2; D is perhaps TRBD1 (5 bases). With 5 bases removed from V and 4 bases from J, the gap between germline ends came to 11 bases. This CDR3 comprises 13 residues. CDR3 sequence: CASSPRDGYGYTF. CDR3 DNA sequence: TGTGCCAGCAGTCCTAGGGACGGCTATGGCTACACCTTC.

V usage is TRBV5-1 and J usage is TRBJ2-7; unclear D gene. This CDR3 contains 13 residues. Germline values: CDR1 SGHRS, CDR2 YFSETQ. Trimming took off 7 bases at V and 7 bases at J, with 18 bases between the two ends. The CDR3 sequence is CASGSPRQREQYF. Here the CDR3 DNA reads TGCGCCAGCGGATCCCCTAGGCAGAGAGAGCAGTACTTC.

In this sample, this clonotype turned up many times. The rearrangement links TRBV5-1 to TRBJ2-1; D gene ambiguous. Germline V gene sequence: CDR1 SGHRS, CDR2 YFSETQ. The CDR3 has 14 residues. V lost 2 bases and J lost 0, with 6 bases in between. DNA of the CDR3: TGCGCCAGCAGCTTCCTGAGCTCCTACAATGAGCAGTTCTTC. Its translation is CASSFLSSYNEQFF.

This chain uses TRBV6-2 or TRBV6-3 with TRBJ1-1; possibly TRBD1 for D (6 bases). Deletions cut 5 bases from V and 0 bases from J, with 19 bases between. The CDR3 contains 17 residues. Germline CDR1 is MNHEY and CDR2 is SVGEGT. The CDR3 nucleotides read TGTGCCAGCAGTCCCGCGGCGGGGGCCCGCATGAACACTGAAGCTTTCTTT. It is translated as CASSPAAGARMNTEAFF.

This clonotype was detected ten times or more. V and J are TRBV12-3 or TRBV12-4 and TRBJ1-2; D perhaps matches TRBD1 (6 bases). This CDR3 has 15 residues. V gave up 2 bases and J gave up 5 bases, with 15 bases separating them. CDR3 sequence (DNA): TGTGCCAGCAGTTTATCCACAGGGCGCGGGTATGGCTACACCTTC. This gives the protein CASSLSTGRGYGYTF.

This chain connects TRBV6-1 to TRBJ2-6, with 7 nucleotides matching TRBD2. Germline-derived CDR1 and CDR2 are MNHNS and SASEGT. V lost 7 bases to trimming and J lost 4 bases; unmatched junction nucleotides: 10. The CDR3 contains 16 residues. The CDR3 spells CASTKRAGAGANVLTF. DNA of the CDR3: TGTGCCAGCACCAAACGGGCGGGAGCCGGGGCCAACGTCCTGACTTTC.